These T cell receptor beta chains were read from a single sample in a study of blood T cell repertoires in COVID-19. Profiling relied on immunoSEQ multiplex PCR, and the TCRdb table lists in-frame clones only, not all of them. Among about 220,000 clones listed, 83% were seen once. Sequencing was performed on PBMCs or T cells enriched from blood (not recorded which). These receptors all stem from a woman in her 50s who had been exposed to COVID-19. Both conserved end residues are trimmed from each CDR3. D genes are given only for firm matches.

>TRBJ1-6|TRBV3-1/TRBV3-2|TRBD1
ASSHSGTAKSPLH
>TRBJ1-4|TRBV15|-
ATSRGSGNEKLF
>TRBJ1-3|TRBV5-1|-
ASSQSSSGNTIY
>TRBJ1-2|TRBV19|TRBD1
ASNTGGYGYT
>TRBJ2-7|TRBV5-1|-
ASSPKRGSPYEQY
>TRBJ1-1|TRBV18|-
ASSPVPPRGTEAF
>TRBJ2-1|TRBV19|TRBD2
ASSHPGGAYNEQF
>TRBJ1-3|TRBV12-3/TRBV12-4|TRBD1
ASSFGGTGY
>TRBJ1-2|TRBV10-2|-
ASSPRQPPYGYT
>TRBJ2-3|TRBV4-1|-
ASSLPFGTQY
>TRBJ1-3|TRBV9|-
ASSVESRGNTIY
>TRBJ1-4|TRBV10-1|-
ASRHRTANEKLF
>TRBJ1-4|TRBV3-1/TRBV3-2|-
ASSQVRGEKLF
>TRBJ2-5|TRBV5-4|-
ASSLGGRVQETQY
>TRBJ1-1|TRBV11-2|-
ASSSPENTEAF
>TRBJ1-1|TRBV11-2|TRBD1
ASSSLTGPNTEAF
>TRBJ2-7|TRBV7-9|TRBD1
ASEDRADEQY
>TRBJ2-4|TRBV7-7|TRBD2
ASSLLLGGVQY
>TRBJ1-1|TRBV7-9|-
ASSFTLRSGVNTEAF
>TRBJ2-2|TRBV27|TRBD1
ASSSTGGMTGELF
>TRBJ2-7|TRBV9|TRBD1
ASSVAQGTYEQY
>TRBJ1-1|TRBV24-1|-
ATSDTPGLLGAF
>TRBJ1-2|TRBV6-1|TRBD1
ASSEATGALNYGYT
>TRBJ1-6|TRBV10-3|-
AIKAESSYNSPLH
>TRBJ1-5|TRBV19|-
ASSINFYQPQH
>TRBJ1-1|TRBV27|-
ASSLNTRFEAF
>TRBJ1-3|TRBV7-6|-
ASSLGTDYSGNTIY
>TRBJ1-1|TRBV28|TRBD1
ASSLFGGGPEAF
>TRBJ1-2|TRBV7-2|TRBD1
ASSPDRARYGYT
>TRBJ1-1|TRBV5-4|-
ASSLGSRNTEAF
>TRBJ2-2|TRBV7-8|TRBD2
ASSLDISGGEYTGELF
>TRBJ1-2|TRBV27|-
ASSSGRANGYT
>TRBJ2-7|TRBV7-2|-
ASSLEASPYYEQY
>TRBJ1-5|TRBV5-1|-
ASSWGGNQPQH
>TRBJ1-2|TRBV10-3|TRBD1
AISRDRENYGYT
>TRBJ2-1|TRBV18|-
ASSALGASYNEQF
>TRBJ1-1|TRBV5-8|TRBD1
ASSLGTGFMNTEAF
>TRBJ2-7|TRBV4-3|-
ASSQGYGRSTRKESEQY
>TRBJ2-7|TRBV29-1|TRBD2
SASIQAGGPREQY
>TRBJ1-2|TRBV5-1|TRBD1
ASSLDGTGTVYGYT
>TRBJ1-1|TRBV12-5|TRBD1
ASGPTGADTEAF
>TRBJ1-1|TRBV20-1|-
SASPGILAF
>TRBJ2-3|TRBV5-1|-
ASSLGQAQY
>TRBJ1-1|TRBV29-1|TRBD1
SVYSPTGKNTEAF
>TRBJ2-7|TRBV7-8|TRBD2
ASSLGALAGVIYEQY
>TRBJ1-1|TRBV7-9|-
ASSLPGTEAF
>TRBJ2-5|TRBV5-1|TRBD1
ASSLGGQGPTPQY
>TRBJ1-2|TRBV5-1|TRBD1
ASSPQGAIDYGYT
>TRBJ1-4|TRBV2|-
ASSEARWEKLF
>TRBJ1-3|TRBV27|TRBD1
ASSKLGGTGFGVGNTIY
>TRBJ2-2|TRBV2|-
ASSSRVRNTGELF
>TRBJ2-1|TRBV9|TRBD1
ASNSGTGYNEQF
>TRBJ1-2|TRBV5-1|-
ASSPVTGQVSYGYT
>TRBJ1-5|TRBV19|-
ASSVLGGTGNQPQH
>TRBJ1-1|TRBV28|TRBD1
ASSPRQGGMNTEAF
>TRBJ1-3|TRBV3-1/TRBV3-2|-
ASRRANGNTIY